Listed below are T cell receptor beta chains from one sample, sequenced in a study of T-cell memory formation after mild COVID-19. One entry per CDR3 protein, called by TCRdb with MiXCR from the 5' RACE reads. The table records about 360,000 distinct CDR3 sequences, 13% to 15% of them present only once. Sequencing was performed on PBMCs or a T cell subset sorted from them (not recorded which). The receptors originated from a man between 18 and 29 years old who had mild COVID-19 (a few samples of this study predate the infection). Cell type and time point are not known. The CDR3 runs from the conserved cysteine through the conserved F or W. A D gene is named only where the DNA matches it firmly. Clone size is given for some rows only: seen once, a few or many times, or a class if the clone is expanded.

d_call j_call v_call clone_size cdr3_nt cdr3_aa
TRBD2 TRBJ2-3 TRBV9 many TGTGCCAGCAGCGATAGCGGGGGGACAGATACGCAGTATTTT CASSDSGGTDTQYF
NA TRBJ1-5 TRBV6-1 NA TGTGCCAGCAGTGAAGCTAGGACGGGAGGAAAGCAGCCCCAGCATTTT CASSEARTGGKQPQHF
NA TRBJ1-2 TRBV4-3 few TGCGCCAGCAGCCAGATAACTTTCGGGGTGGATAACTATGGCTACACCTTC CASSQITFGVDNYGYTF
NA TRBJ2-3 TRBV7-2 many TGTGCCAGCAGCTCGCTGTACACAGATACGCAGTATTTT CASSSLYTDTQYF
NA TRBJ1-2 TRBV5-4 NA TGTGCCAGCAGCTTGGGGACGGAGTCTGGCTACACCTTC CASSLGTESGYTF
NA TRBJ1-5 TRBV6-2/TRBV6-3 NA TGTGCCAGCAGTCCCACAGGGCTTCAGCCCCAGCATTTT CASSPTGLQPQHF
NA TRBJ1-1 TRBV12-3/TRBV12-4 NA TGTGCCAGCAGTTTTTGGGGGGGCCAGGGTGAAGCTTTCTTT CASSFWGGQGEAFF
NA TRBJ2-2 TRBV5-1 NA TGCGCCAGCAGCTTGGACAGTCCCCACACCGGGGAGCTGTTTTTT CASSLDSPHTGELFF
TRBD1 TRBJ2-4 TRBV29-1 few TGCAGCTATAACAGGGGGAATGACATTCAGTACTTC CSYNRGNDIQYF
NA TRBJ1-5 TRBV7-9 few TGTGCCAGCAGCTCCGAGGGGAGGTTATTTGACCAGCCCCAGCATTTT CASSSEGRLFDQPQHF
NA TRBJ2-1 TRBV14 NA TGTGCCAGCAGCCAGTATTACGGGAGCTCCTACAATGAGCAGTTCTTC CASSQYYGSSYNEQFF
TRBD1 TRBJ1-6 TRBV30 NA TGTGCCTGGGACCGGGACAGGGATTATTCACCCCTCCACTTT CAWDRDRDYSPLHF
TRBD2 TRBJ2-1 TRBV14 few TGTGCCAGCAGCCAGACCCTAGCGGGGGTCGCCTACAATGAGCAGTTCTTC CASSQTLAGVAYNEQFF
NA TRBJ2-2 TRBV6-4 NA TGTGCCAGCACCCCAGACTACACCGGGGAGCTGTTTTTT CASTPDYTGELFF
TRBD2 TRBJ2-5 TRBV20-1 NA TGCAGTGCTAGCCCAGCGGGGGACTACCAAGAGACCCAGTACTTC CSASPAGDYQETQYF
NA TRBJ2-2 TRBV2 NA TGTGCCAGCAGTGAAACTGGGGCCGGGGAGCTGTTTTTT CASSETGAGELFF
NA TRBJ2-3 TRBV29-1 NA TGCAGCGTTAGTACAGGGCCCCCTCCAGATACGCAGTATTTT CSVSTGPPPDTQYF
NA TRBJ2-3 TRBV5-1 few TGCGCCAGCAGCTTGCGCGGAGGACTGGCCTCTAGCACAGATACGCAGTATTTT CASSLRGGLASSTDTQYF
NA TRBJ2-2 TRBV6-2/TRBV6-3 NA TGTGCCAGCAGTAACGCCGCGACTGTCACCGGGGAGCTGTTTTTT CASSNAATVTGELFF
NA TRBJ1-2 TRBV5-5 NA TGTGCCAGCAGCTTGAACGGTGTTCGCGAGGATGGCTACACCTTC CASSLNGVREDGYTF
NA TRBJ2-5 TRBV9 many TGTGCCAGCAGCGACGACGGTCACGAGACCCAGTACTTC CASSDDGHETQYF
TRBD2 TRBJ2-5 TRBV4-3 many TGCGCCAGCAGCCAAACTAGCGGGGGGGCCGAGACCCAGTACTTC CASSQTSGGAETQYF
TRBD1 TRBJ2-7 TRBV5-1 few TGCGCCAGCAGGGGGGCCGGGACAGGAACCTACGAGCAGTACTTC CASRGAGTGTYEQYF
TRBD2 TRBJ2-1 TRBV7-2 NA TGTGCCAGCAGCACCCGGACTAGCGGGGCCTACAATGAGCAGTTCTTC CASSTRTSGAYNEQFF
NA TRBJ2-7 TRBV6-6 few TGTGCCAGCAGTAACCCGGTCTACGAGCAGTACTTC CASSNPVYEQYF
NA TRBJ2-5 TRBV5-1 few TGCGCCAGCAGCTTGGAGAGCAGGGGACGGGAGACCCAGTACTTC CASSLESRGRETQYF
TRBD1 TRBJ1-6 TRBV7-6 NA TGTGCCAGCAGCCCCAGGACAGGGCTAGGTAATTCACCCCTCCACTTT CASSPRTGLGNSPLHF
TRBD2 TRBJ2-5 TRBV2 many TGTGCCAGCCGTAAAGGGGCGGCCGGGGGGGAGACCCAGTACTTC CASRKGAAGGETQYF
TRBD1 TRBJ1-3 TRBV7-2 NA TGTGCCAGCAGCTTAGCACAGGGGGCTGGAAACACCATATATTTT CASSLAQGAGNTIYF
NA TRBJ1-1 TRBV5-4 NA TGTGCCAGCAGCTTGGTTGGACACAGGAACACTGAAGCTTTCTTT CASSLVGHRNTEAFF
NA TRBJ1-6 TRBV12-3/TRBV12-4 NA TGTGCCAGCAGTCAGCCGAATTCACCCCTCCACTTT CASSQPNSPLHF
NA TRBJ2-7 TRBV4-3 NA TGCGCCAGCAGCCAAGAAGTGGGAATCTCCTACGAGCAGTACTTC CASSQEVGISYEQYF
NA TRBJ2-5 TRBV12-3/TRBV12-4 many TGTGCCAGCAGTTTCGGTGACCGCTTCCAAGAGACCCAGTACTTC CASSFGDRFQETQYF
TRBD1 TRBJ1-2 TRBV7-2 few TGTGCCAGCAGCTCCCCCAACAGGGGTAGAGGCGGCTACACCTTC CASSSPNRGRGGYTF
TRBD2 TRBJ2-3 TRBV7-2 NA TGTGCCAGCAGCTTAGGACGAAGCGGGGGATCAGATACGCAGTATTTT CASSLGRSGGSDTQYF
TRBD2 TRBJ2-3 TRBV12-3/TRBV12-4 many TGTGCCAGCAGTTTGGGACTAGCGGGGGTTGTAGATACGCAGTATTTT CASSLGLAGVVDTQYF
NA TRBJ2-5 TRBV15 NA TGTGCCACCAGCAAACGGCGGGACTCACCGAAGACCCAGTACTTC CATSKRRDSPKTQYF
NA TRBJ2-3 TRBV9 few TGTGCCAGCAGCGTAGGGGATGCGCAGTATTTT CASSVGDAQYF
NA TRBJ2-1 TRBV4-1 NA TGCGCCAGCAGCCCCTGGACCTGGTATGATGAGCAGTTCTTC CASSPWTWYDEQFF
TRBD1 TRBJ2-6 TRBV6-1 few TGTGCCACCGGGGACAGGGCCTCTGGGGCCAACGTCCTGACTTTC CATGDRASGANVLTF
TRBD1 TRBJ1-6 TRBV6-2/TRBV6-3 few TGTGCCAGCAGCTTGGACAGGGGGGAGAGCTCCTATAATTCACCCCTCCACTTT CASSLDRGESSYNSPLHF
NA TRBJ1-6 TRBV28 NA TGTGCCAGCAGAGAGGGGGTTCGGCCCCTCCACTTT CASREGVRPLHF
NA TRBJ2-2 TRBV6-2/TRBV6-3 NA TGTGCCAGCAGTTGGAGGTCCACCGGGGAGCTGTTTTTT CASSWRSTGELFF
NA TRBJ2-7 TRBV5-1 many TGCGCCAGCAGCTTGGAGGCGCGGGGAACCTACGAGCAGTACTTC CASSLEARGTYEQYF
TRBD1 TRBJ1-5 TRBV12-3/TRBV12-4 NA TGTGCCAGCAGGTTATCCGGGACAGAATATTTT CASRLSGTEYF
NA TRBJ1-1 TRBV7-2 NA TGTGCCAGCAGGAAAACAAGCACTGAAGCTTTCTTT CASRKTSTEAFF
NA TRBJ1-1 TRBV5-6 few TGTGCCAGCAGCTACGGCGGGGTGGGGGACACTGAAGCTTTCTTT CASSYGGVGDTEAFF
NA TRBJ1-5 TRBV7-2 NA TGTGCCAGCAGCTTAGTGGGGGCCCCTAAGACAGCCCAGCATTTT CASSLVGAPKTAQHF
NA TRBJ2-1 TRBV12-3/TRBV12-4 NA TGTGCCAGCAGTTTATCCGACCCCTACAATGAGCAGTTCTTC CASSLSDPYNEQFF
NA TRBJ1-1 TRBV6-2/TRBV6-3 NA TGTGCCAGCAGGGGCCAGGGTGGGAACACTGAAGCTTTCTTT CASRGQGGNTEAFF
NA TRBJ1-1 TRBV12-5 few TGTGCTAGTGGTTTGGCGTACACTGAAGCTTTCTTT CASGLAYTEAFF